This is a list of T cell receptor beta chains from one sample in a study of T cell changes during pregnancy in multiple sclerosis. TCRdb's copy holds only in-frame clones and misses some; the assay was immunoSEQ multiplex PCR. The data show tens of thousands of clones, approximately 91% seen once. Sequencing used peripheral blood, obtained in the second trimester of pregnancy. These receptors were obtained from a female donor with multiple sclerosis, enrolled in a pregnancy study. CDR3s leave out the opening cysteine and the closing phenylalanine or tryptophan. A D gene is named only where the DNA matches it firmly.

TRBV7-3 | - | ASSLASGYT
TRBV28 | - | ATGGRHGNTEAF
TRBV6-4 | - | ASSESGLGSYNEQF
TRBV6-1 | - | ASRDRGAYGYT
TRBV5-5 | - | ASSFGGVDQPQH
TRBV6-1 | TRBD2 | ASSPLAGSYNEQF
TRBV18 | - | ASSPPRGTGELF
TRBV21-1 | - | ASSNRVRNTIY
TRBV7-2 | TRBD1 | ASSFRTGTYEQY
TRBV6-5 | TRBD2 | ASSYSPSGGEETQY
TRBV7-9 | TRBD2 | ASSLGAVAGGGDEQF
TRBV4-1 | - | ASSSTVYSNQPQH
TRBV19 | - | ASSIRQGGEEQY
TRBV27 | TRBD1 | ASSYQGAGEKLF
TRBV5-1 | TRBD1 | ASSLGPTGEPYEQY
TRBV6-1 | TRBD2 | ASSGGLAGGQETQY
TRBV6-1 | - | ASRESSYQPQH
TRBV7-2 | TRBD1 | ASSLVGQGNTEAF
TRBV19 | TRBD1 | ASGTGVFYEQY
TRBV4-3 | TRBD2 | ASSQIAGGPGDEQF
TRBV5-6 | - | ASSLGGGPYEQY
TRBV6-6 | - | ASSPQVVSNQPQH
TRBV5-4 | - | ASSLDSSFYGYT
TRBV9 | - | ASSVGAGGYT
TRBV7-2 | TRBD1 | ASSSSGTAAYEQY
TRBV6-1 | - | ASRGGSYEQY
TRBV7-2 | - | ASSSRDTQY
TRBV7-3 | TRBD1 | ASSPGQGRAYGYT
TRBV4-3 | - | ASSLYGWNTEAF
TRBV6-1 | - | ASSRRDTDNEQF
TRBV5-1 | - | ASSLGGRPDTQY
TRBV28 | TRBD1 | ASSYPGQLNSPLH
TRBV29-1 | - | SVERGYT
TRBV9 | - | ASSVGISGRSEQF
TRBV2 | TRBD1 | ASSEAQGAVTEAF
TRBV6-5 | - | ASSNGDTGELF